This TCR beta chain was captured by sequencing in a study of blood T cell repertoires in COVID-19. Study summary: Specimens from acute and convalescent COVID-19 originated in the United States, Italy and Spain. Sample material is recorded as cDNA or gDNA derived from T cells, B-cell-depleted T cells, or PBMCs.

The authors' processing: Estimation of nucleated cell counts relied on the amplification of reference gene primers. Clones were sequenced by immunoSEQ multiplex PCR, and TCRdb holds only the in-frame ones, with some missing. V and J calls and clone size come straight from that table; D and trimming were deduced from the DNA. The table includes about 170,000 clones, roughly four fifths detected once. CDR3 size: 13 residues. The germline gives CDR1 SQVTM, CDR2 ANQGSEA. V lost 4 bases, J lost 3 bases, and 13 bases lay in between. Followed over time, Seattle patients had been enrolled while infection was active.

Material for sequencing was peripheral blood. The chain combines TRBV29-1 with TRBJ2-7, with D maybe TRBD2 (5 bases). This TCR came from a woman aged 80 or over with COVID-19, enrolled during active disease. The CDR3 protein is CSVVEGWVYEQYF. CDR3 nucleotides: TGCAGCGTTGTTGAGGGATGGGTCTACGAGCAGTACTTC.